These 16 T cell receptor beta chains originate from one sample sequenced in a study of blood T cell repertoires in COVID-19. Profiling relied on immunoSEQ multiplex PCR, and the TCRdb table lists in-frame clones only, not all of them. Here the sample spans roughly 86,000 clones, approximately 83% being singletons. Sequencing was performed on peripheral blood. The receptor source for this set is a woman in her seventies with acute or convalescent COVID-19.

CDR3 DNA sequence: TGTGCCAGCAGCCCTCAGGGTAGCAATCAGCCCCAGCATTTT. Translated, it gives CASSPQGSNQPQHF. The chain is built from TRBV7-2 and TRBJ1-5; perhaps TRBD1 as D (5 bases). V was trimmed by 5 bases and J by 0 bases, leaving 8 bases between them. Looked up from germline, CDR1 is SGHTA and CDR2 is FQGNSA. This CDR3 is 14 amino acids long.

The CDR3 region has the DNA TGTGCCAGCAGCTCACAACAGGGCGCTGAAGCTTTCTTT. This encodes CASSSQQGAEAFF. The chain recombines TRBV7-3 with TRBJ1-1, with TRBD1 as a possible D gene (6 bases). The germline gives CDR1 SGHTA, CDR2 FQGTGA. CDR3 size: 13 residues. V was shortened by 4 bases and J by 6 bases, with 12 bases between the two germline ends.

CDR3 amino acids: CASKQQGFEAFF. For the CDR3, the DNA is TGTGCCAGCAAGCAACAGGGGTTTGAAGCTTTCTTT. The V and J genes are TRBV6-6 and TRBJ1-1; 7 bases align to TRBD1. CDR3 size: 12 residues. V lost 7 bases, J lost 7 bases, and 6 bases stayed unmatched. Germline V gives CDR1 MNHNY, CDR2 SVGAGI (reference sequence).

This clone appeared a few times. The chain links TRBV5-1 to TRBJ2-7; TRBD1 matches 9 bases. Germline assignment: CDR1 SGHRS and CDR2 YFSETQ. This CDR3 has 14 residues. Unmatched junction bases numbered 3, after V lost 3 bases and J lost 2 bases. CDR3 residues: CASSWTGDPYEQYF. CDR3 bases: TGCGCCAGCAGCTGGACAGGGGACCCCTACGAGCAGTACTTC.

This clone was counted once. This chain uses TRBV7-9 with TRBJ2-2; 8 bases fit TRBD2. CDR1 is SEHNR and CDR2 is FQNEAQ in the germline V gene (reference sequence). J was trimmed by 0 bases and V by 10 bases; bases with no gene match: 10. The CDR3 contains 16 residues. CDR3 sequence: CAIRPPGLANTGELFF. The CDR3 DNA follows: TGTGCCATCCGGCCTCCGGGACTAGCGAACACCGGGGAGCTGTTTTTT.

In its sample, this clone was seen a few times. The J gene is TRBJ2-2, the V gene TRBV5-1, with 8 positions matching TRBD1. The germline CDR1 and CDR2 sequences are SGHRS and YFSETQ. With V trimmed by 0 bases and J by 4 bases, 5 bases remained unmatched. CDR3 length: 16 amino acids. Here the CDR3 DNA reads TGCGCCAGCAGCTTGGGGTCGACAGGGGCCACCGGGGAGCTGTTTTTT. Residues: CASSLGSTGATGELFF. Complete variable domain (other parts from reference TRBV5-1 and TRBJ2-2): KAGVTQTPRYLIKTRGQQVTLSCSPISGHRSVSWYQQTPGQGLQFLFEYFSETQRNKGNFPGRFSGRQFSNSRSEMNVSTLELGDSALYLCASSLGSTGATGELFFGEGSRLTVL.

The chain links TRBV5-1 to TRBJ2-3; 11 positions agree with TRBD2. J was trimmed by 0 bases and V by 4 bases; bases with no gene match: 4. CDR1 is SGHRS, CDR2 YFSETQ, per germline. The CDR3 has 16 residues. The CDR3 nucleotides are TGCGCCAGCAGCGGTACTAGCGGGGGAAGCACAGATACGCAGTATTTT. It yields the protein CASSGTSGGSTDTQYF.

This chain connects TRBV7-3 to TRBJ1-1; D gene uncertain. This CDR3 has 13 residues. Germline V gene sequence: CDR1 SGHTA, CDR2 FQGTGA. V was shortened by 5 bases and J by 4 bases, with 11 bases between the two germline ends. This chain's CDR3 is CASSPRFGTEAFF. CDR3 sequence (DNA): TGTGCCAGCAGCCCCCGATTCGGCACTGAAGCTTTCTTT.

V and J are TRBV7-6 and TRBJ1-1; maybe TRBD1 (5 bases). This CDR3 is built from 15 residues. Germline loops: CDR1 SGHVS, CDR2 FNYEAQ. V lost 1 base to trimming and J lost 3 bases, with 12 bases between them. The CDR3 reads CASSLVGAFDTEAFF. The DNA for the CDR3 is TGTGCCAGCAGCTTAGTTGGGGCGTTTGACACTGAAGCTTTCTTT. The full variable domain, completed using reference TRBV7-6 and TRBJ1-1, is GAGVSQSPRYKVTKRGQDVALRCDPISGHVSLYWYRQALGQGPEFLTYFNYEAQQDKSGLPNDRFSAERPEGSISTLTIQRTEQRDSAMYRCASSLVGAFDTEAFFGQGTRLTVV.

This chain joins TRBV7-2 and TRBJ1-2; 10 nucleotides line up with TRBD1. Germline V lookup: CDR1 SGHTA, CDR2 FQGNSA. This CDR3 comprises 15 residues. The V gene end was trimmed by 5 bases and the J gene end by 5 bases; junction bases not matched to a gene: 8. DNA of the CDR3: TGTGCCAGCAGCCCCCAGGGACAGGGGTCTTATGGCTACACCTTC. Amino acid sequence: CASSPQGQGSYGYTF.

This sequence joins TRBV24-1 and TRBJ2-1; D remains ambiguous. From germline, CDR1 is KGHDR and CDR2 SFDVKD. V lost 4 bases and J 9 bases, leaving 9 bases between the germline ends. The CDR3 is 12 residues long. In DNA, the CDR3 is TGTGCCACCAGTGACCCCCTGAGTGAGCAGTTCTTC. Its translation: CATSDPLSEQFF.

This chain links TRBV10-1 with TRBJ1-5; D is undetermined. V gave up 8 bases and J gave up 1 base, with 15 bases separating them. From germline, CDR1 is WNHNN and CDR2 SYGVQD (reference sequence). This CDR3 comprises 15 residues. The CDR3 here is CASLPREHSNQPQHF. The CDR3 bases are TGCGCCAGCTTACCCCGGGAACACAGCAATCAGCCCCAGCATTTT.

The CDR3 DNA is TGCGCCAGCAGCTTGGCCGTCGGGACAGGGGGCACGGGTCAGTTCTTC. Translated: CASSLAVGTGGTGQFF. The chain is built from TRBV5-1 and TRBJ2-1, with 12 positions matching TRBD1. The length of the CDR3 is 16 residues. Germline V CDR1 and CDR2: SGHRS, YFSETQ. With V trimmed by 0 bases and J by 13 bases, 11 bases remained unmatched.

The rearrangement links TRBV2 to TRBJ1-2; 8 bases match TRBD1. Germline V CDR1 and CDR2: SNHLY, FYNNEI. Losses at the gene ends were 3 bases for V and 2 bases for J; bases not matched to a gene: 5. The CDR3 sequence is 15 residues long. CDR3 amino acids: CASSEARGHNYGYTF. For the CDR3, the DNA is TGTGCCAGCAGTGAGGCCAGGGGGCACAACTATGGCTACACCTTC.

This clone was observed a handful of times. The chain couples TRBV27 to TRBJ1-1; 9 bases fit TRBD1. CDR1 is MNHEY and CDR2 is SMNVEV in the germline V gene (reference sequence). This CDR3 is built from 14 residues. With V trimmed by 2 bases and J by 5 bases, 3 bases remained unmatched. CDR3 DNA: TGTGCCAGCAGTTTAACAGGGGGCTGGACTGAAGCTTTCTTT. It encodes CASSLTGGWTEAFF.

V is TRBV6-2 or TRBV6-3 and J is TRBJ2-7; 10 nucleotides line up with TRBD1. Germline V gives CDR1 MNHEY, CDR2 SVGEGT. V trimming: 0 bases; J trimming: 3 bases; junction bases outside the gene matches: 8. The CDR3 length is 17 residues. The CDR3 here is CASSYSKGTGVYYEQYF. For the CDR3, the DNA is TGTGCCAGCAGTTACTCGAAGGGGACAGGGGTATACTACGAGCAGTACTTC.